This T cell receptor (beta chain) was identified during a study of identical twins. The donors were all healthy and Caucasian. Germline CDR1 is SQVTM and CDR2 is ANQGSEA. The CDR3 consists of 10 residues. One entry per CDR3 protein results from TCRdb running MiXCR on the 5' RACE reads. The profile shows hundreds of thousands of distinct CDR3 sequences, roughly an eighth of them singletons. These data were also filed under a second study, of yellow fever vaccine responses in identical twins.

V and J are TRBV29-1 and TRBJ2-1, with D perhaps matching TRBD1 or TRBD2 (5 bases each). The sequencing sample was made of PBMCs. The receptor was isolated from a woman in her late teens or twenties in good health. CDR3 loop: CIPRGREQFF. CDR3 sequence (DNA): TGCATCCCCCGGGGCCGAGAGCAGTTCTTC.